The present entry profiles one T cell receptor beta chain with its context. Time point in this sample: sample taken at primary tumor resection. Extraction of whole RNA from tumor, nontumor lung or frozen PBMC preceded unsorted sequencing. These data are taken from a study of spatial heterogeneity in lung cancer. Study details: Detection consistently captured more beta-chain sequences than alpha-chain sequences. Raw reads contained each unique TCR and UMI combination more than ten times on average.

TCRdb reprocessed the 5' RACE reads with MiXCR, giving one entry per CDR3 protein. This table has about 11,000 distinct CDR3 sequences, 3% to 5% appearing once. V lost 4 bases to trimming and J lost 6 bases, with 13 bases between them. The CDR3 is made up of 15 amino acids. In germline, CDR1 is SGHTA, CDR2 FQGTGA. The clonotype was recovered from a male donor with early-stage non-small cell lung cancer. Sample: normal lung tissue next to the tumor, taken at surgery. The chain joins TRBV7-3 to TRBJ1-6; D might be TRBD1 (6 bases). The CDR3 spells CASSSYGGANSPLHF. The CDR3 bases are TGTGCCAGCAGCTCCTACGGGGGGGCTAATTCACCCCTCCACTTT.